A selection of T cell receptor beta chains follows, all from one sample in a study of blood T cell repertoires in COVID-19. Here immunoSEQ multiplex PCR was the method, and the copy in TCRdb shows in-frame clones only, minus some. The sample includes approximately 160,000 clones, around 80% of them seen just once. Material: PBMCs or T cells enriched from blood (not recorded which). The origin of the receptors is a man aged 45 to 65 who had recovered from COVID-19. The CDR3 runs from the conserved cysteine through the conserved F or W. D genes are given only for firm matches. Clone size is shown for a subset of rows, as once, few, many or a class of expanded clone.

>TRBD1|TRBV3-1/TRBV3-2|TRBJ2-2|once
CASSRQGAAGELFF
TGTGCCAGCAGCCGACAGGGGGCCGCCGGGGAGCTGTTTTTT
>TRBD1|TRBV19|TRBJ2-1|few
CASSITGDREQFF
TGTGCCAGTAGTATCACAGGGGATCGGGAGCAGTTCTTC
>.|TRBV2|TRBJ1-2|.
CASSRAGLTGGYTF
TGTGCCAGCAGTCGTGCCGGATTGACAGGTGGCTACACCTTC
>.|TRBV3-1/TRBV3-2|TRBJ1-3|.
CASSQERLQGSGNTIYF
TGTGCCAGCAGCCAAGAAAGACTACAGGGCTCTGGAAACACCATATATTTT
>TRBD1|TRBV11-3|TRBJ1-5|.
CASSLDLHRGLRQPQHF
TGTGCCAGCAGCTTAGACCTCCACAGGGGCCTACGGCAGCCCCAGCATTTT
>.|TRBV18|TRBJ1-3|.
CASSPKQSSGNTIYF
TGTGCCAGCTCACCCAAACAGAGCTCTGGAAACACCATATATTTT
>.|TRBV7-8|TRBJ1-2|.
CASSLGGDGYTF
TGTGCCAGCAGCTTAGGAGGAGATGGCTACACCTTC
>.|TRBV3-1/TRBV3-2|TRBJ1-1|.
CASSQDWVPGTEAFF
TGTGCCAGCAGCCAAGATTGGGTCCCGGGCACTGAAGCTTTCTTT
>TRBD2|TRBV19|TRBJ2-1|.
CASSRRGSGGPLTSYNEQFF
TGTGCCAGTAGTCGTCGTGGTAGCGGGGGGCCACTAACCTCCTACAATGAGCAGTTCTTC
>TRBD1|TRBV5-6|TRBJ1-1|.
CASSTGGPEAFF
TGTGCCAGCAGTACAGGGGGCCCTGAAGCTTTCTTT
>.|TRBV2|TRBJ1-2|.
CASSEAGGLINYGYTF
TGTGCCAGCAGTGAGGCTGGAGGACTAATTAACTATGGCTACACCTTC
>.|TRBV12-1|TRBJ2-3|once
CASSCLRRGDTDTQYF
TGTGCCAGCAGCTGCCTAAGGCGGGGGGACACAGATACGCAGTATTTT
>.|TRBV4-1|TRBJ1-4|.
CASSQGRGGNNEKLFF
TGCGCCAGCAGCCAAGGCAGAGGAGGAAATAATGAAAAACTGTTTTTT
>.|TRBV18|TRBJ1-5|.
CASSPVSNSNQPQHF
TGTGCCAGCTCACCAGTCAGTAATAGCAATCAGCCCCAGCATTTT
>.|TRBV7-2|TRBJ2-7|.
CASSPTGRSSYEQYF
TGTGCCAGCAGCCCGACAGGCCGGAGCTCCTACGAGCAGTACTTC
>.|TRBV19|TRBJ1-5|.
CASSLKGNSNQPQHF
TGTGCCAGTAGCCTTAAGGGGAATAGCAATCAGCCCCAGCATTTT
>.|TRBV5-1|TRBJ2-7|.
CASSLGASYNEQYF
TGCGCCAGCAGCTTGGGGGCTAGCTACAACGAGCAGTACTTC
>.|TRBV10-2|TRBJ2-7|.
CASRDRGNYEQYF
TGCGCCAGCAGAGACCGGGGTAACTACGAGCAGTACTTC
>TRBD1|TRBV18|TRBJ1-1|.
CASSTGQENTEAFF
TGTGCCAGCTCAACAGGACAGGAGAACACTGAAGCTTTCTTT
>TRBD1|TRBV7-9|TRBJ2-7|.
CASSTRQGRYEQYF
TGTGCCAGCAGCACAAGACAGGGGCGGTACGAGCAGTACTTC
>TRBD2|TRBV9|TRBJ2-3|.
CASSSTSGGTDTQYF
TGTGCCAGCAGCTCAACTAGCGGGGGCACAGATACGCAGTATTTT
>.|TRBV7-2|TRBJ2-3|.
CASSLAGGDATQYF
TGTGCCAGCAGCTTAGCTGGGGGCGACGCTACGCAGTATTTT
>TRBD1|TRBV2|TRBJ1-2|.
CASSPQGVGGYTF
TGTGCCAGCAGCCCACAGGGGGTAGGCGGCTACACCTTC
>.|TRBV7-2|TRBJ2-3|.
CASSLAGIGVTDTQYF
TGTGCCAGCAGCTTAGCCGGGATCGGAGTGACAGATACGCAGTATTTT
>TRBD1|TRBV27|TRBJ2-3|.
CASSFRDRSTDTQYF
TGTGCCAGCAGTTTCCGGGACAGGAGCACAGATACGCAGTATTTT
>.|TRBV14|TRBJ1-4|.
CASSQAGLRNEKLFF
TGTGCCAGCAGCCAAGCAGGCCTACGGAATGAAAAACTGTTTTTT
>TRBD2|TRBV7-2|TRBJ2-3|.
CASSFSIGGDTQYF
TGTGCCAGCAGCTTTTCGATCGGGGGGGATACGCAGTATTTT
>.|TRBV3-1/TRBV3-2|TRBJ2-7|.
CASSRTGSSYEQYF
TGTGCCAGCAGTCGAACCGGGAGCTCCTACGAGCAGTACTTC
>.|TRBV6-6|TRBJ2-7|few
CASSYVRGIPSEQYF
TGTGCCAGCAGTTACGTCAGGGGTATCCCTTCCGAGCAGTACTTC
>.|TRBV7-8|TRBJ2-5|.
CASSLGTQETQYF
TGTGCCAGCAGCTTAGGGACACAAGAGACCCAGTACTTC
>TRBD1|TRBV6-1|TRBJ1-1|.
CASSDAGQGFWARTEAFF
TGTGCCAGCAGTGACGCGGGACAGGGATTTTGGGCGCGCACTGAAGCTTTCTTT
>.|TRBV9|TRBJ2-5|.
CASSVSGQETQYF
TGTGCCAGCAGCGTAAGTGGCCAGGAGACCCAGTACTTC
>TRBD1|TRBV2|TRBJ1-6|.
CASSDPGQNSPLHF
TGTGCCAGCAGTGACCCGGGACAGAATTCACCCCTCCACTTT
>.|TRBV18|TRBJ1-2|.
CASSPRQEIYGYTF
TGTGCCAGCTCACCCCGACAGGAAATCTATGGCTACACCTTC
>.|TRBV7-8|TRBJ1-4|few
CASSLRQGGEKLFF
TGTGCCAGCAGCTTACGCCAGGGTGGTGAAAAACTGTTTTTT
>.|TRBV2|TRBJ1-5|.
CASSDFQGRYSNQPQHF
TGTGCCAGCAGTGATTTTCAGGGTCGTTATAGCAATCAGCCCCAGCATTTT
>TRBD1|TRBV27|TRBJ2-7|.
CASSLGDRSYEQYF
TGTGCCAGCAGTTTAGGGGACAGGAGCTACGAGCAGTACTTC
>TRBD1|TRBV6-5|TRBJ1-2|once
CASQSGQGDYGYTF
TGTGCCAGCCAATCGGGACAGGGGGACTATGGCTACACCTTC
>.|TRBV11-1|TRBJ2-3|.
CASSLAGLSTDTQYF
TGTGCCAGCAGCTTAGCGGGACTCAGCACAGATACGCAGTATTTT
>TRBD1|TRBV3-1/TRBV3-2|TRBJ2-7|.
CASSTGQSWGSEQYF
TGTGCCAGCAGTACGGGACAGTCTTGGGGGAGCGAGCAGTACTTC
>TRBD1|TRBV5-6|TRBJ2-1|.
CASSSGQGPYNEQFF
TGTGCCAGCAGCTCAGGACAGGGACCCTACAATGAGCAGTTCTTC
>TRBD1|TRBV3-1/TRBV3-2|TRBJ2-1|.
CASSNGQGSSFF
TGTGCCAGCAGCAACGGACAGGGGAGTTCGTTCTTC
>.|TRBV24-1|TRBJ2-3|.
CATSTGLGPTDTQYF
TGTGCCACCTCGACCGGGTTGGGGCCCACAGATACGCAGTATTTT
>.|TRBV7-2|TRBJ1-5|.
CASSSRGGNQPQHF
TGTGCCAGCAGCTCAAGAGGTGGCAATCAGCCCCAGCATTTT
>.|TRBV19|TRBJ1-5|few
CASNINRDNQPQHF
TGTGCCAGCAATATTAACAGGGACAATCAGCCCCAGCATTTT
>TRBD1|TRBV4-1|TRBJ1-1|once
CASSQADRVSLVWAFF
TGCGCCAGCAGCCAAGCGGACAGGGTTTCTTTGGTCTGGGCTTTCTTT
>.|TRBV6-6|TRBJ1-2|.
CASSSILTGPYYGYTF
TGTGCCAGCAGTTCAATTTTGACAGGACCTTACTATGGCTACACCTTC
>TRBD2|TRBV30|TRBJ2-7|.
CAWTRTSGNYEQYF
TGTGCCTGGACCCGGACTAGCGGGAACTACGAGCAGTACTTC
>.|TRBV12-3/TRBV12-4|TRBJ1-2|.
CASSSFYGYTF
TGTGCCAGCAGTTCGTTCTATGGCTACACCTTC
>.|TRBV3-1/TRBV3-2|TRBJ1-3|.
CASSPSRGWVGNTIYF
TGTGCCAGCAGCCCATCCAGAGGGTGGGTTGGAAACACCATATATTTT